Only a few counts were recorded for the clone carrying this T cell receptor (beta chain). The antigen is not known. Primers: 60 Vbeta forward and 13 Jbeta reverse. The protocol was immunoSEQ multiplex PCR, while the TCRdb copy is restricted to in-frame clones and leaves out a portion. The sample lists some 170,000 clones, 70% seen once, with approximately 4.4% in the top ten. Healthy bone marrow donors supplied every sample. The data were obtained in a study of cytomegalovirus exposure and HLA in healthy donors. Study-level findings and limits: Cytomegalovirus status was reportedly diagnosed by the classifier with high specificity and sensitivity. Roughly uniform sequencing depth across donors was assumed, possibly incorrectly. Associated with HLA alleles at 0.05 false discovery rate in a later analysis were 17,000 or so TCR beta sequences.

V lost 5 bases to trimming and J lost 5 bases; unmatched junction nucleotides: 6. Germline V gene lookup returns CDR1 MNHEY and CDR2 SMNVEV (reference sequence). This CDR3 contains 14 residues. The chain joins TRBV27 to TRBJ1-1, with 9 bases aligning to TRBD1. The TCR comes from a man between 18 and 35 years old in good health and CMV-seropositive. The source material was PBMCs. The CDR3 region is CASSMDRGGTEAFF. CDR3 coding DNA: TGTGCCAGCAGTATGGACAGGGGAGGGACTGAAGCTTTCTTT.